A selection of T cell receptor beta chains follows, all from one sample in a study of blood T cells in healthy people across ages. TCRdb re-called the 5' RACE reads through MiXCR, storing one row per CDR3 protein. The sample contains some 760,000 distinct CDR3 sequences, around a quarter of which appear only once. These same data were also listed under a study on T cells of mothers and their children.

The sample comprised blood. All receptors derive from a boy aged 10-17 years in good health. Each CDR3 is given with its conserved first and last residue. The order of the fields is CDR3 protein, CDR3 DNA, V gene, D gene, J gene, clone size. The D gene is left open where the match is weak. Clone size is not always given. Where it is, it says once, few, many or a class for expanded clones.

CDR3: CASITGLAGGRVSYEQYF
DNA: TGTGCCAGCATAACGGGACTAGCGGGGGGCCGGGTGTCCTACGAGCAGTACTTC
V: TRBV11-2
D: TRBD2
J: TRBJ2-7
size: NA

CDR3: CASGGSKETQYF
DNA: TGTGCCAGCGGGGGTAGTAAAGAGACCCAGTACTTC
V: TRBV12-3/TRBV12-4
D: NA
J: TRBJ2-5
size: NA

CDR3: CASSIRQGVETQYF
DNA: TGTGCCAGCAGCATTCGACAGGGGGTAGAGACCCAGTACTTC
V: TRBV28
D: TRBD1
J: TRBJ2-5
size: NA

CDR3: CASSLGVGSSGGYEQYF
DNA: TGTGCCAGCAGCTTAGGGGTTGGTTCGAGCGGGGGCTACGAGCAGTACTTC
V: TRBV7-2
D: TRBD2
J: TRBJ2-7
size: few

CDR3: CASSLKTAGLAGGNEQFF
DNA: TGTGCCAGCAGCTTAAAAACGGCTGGACTAGCGGGAGGCAATGAGCAGTTCTTC
V: TRBV7-3
D: TRBD2
J: TRBJ2-1
size: few

CDR3: CSARAGQLGNEKLFF
DNA: TGCAGTGCTAGAGCGGGGCAGCTCGGTAATGAAAAACTGTTTTTT
V: TRBV20-1
D: NA
J: TRBJ1-4
size: NA

CDR3: CASSPAHPIAGELFF
DNA: TGTGCCAGCAGCCCGGCCCACCCGATCGCCGGGGAGCTGTTTTTT
V: TRBV13
D: NA
J: TRBJ2-2
size: NA

CDR3: CASSATGGNYGYTF
DNA: TGTGCCAGCAGCGCCACAGGGGGAAACTATGGCTACACCTTC
V: TRBV2
D: TRBD1
J: TRBJ1-2
size: few

CDR3: CATSDLVDTGELFF
DNA: TGTGCCACCAGTGATCTTGTAGACACCGGGGAGCTGTTTTTT
V: TRBV24-1
D: NA
J: TRBJ2-2
size: few

CDR3: CASSIGTSNYYEQYF
DNA: TGCGCCAGTTCGATAGGAACTAGCAATTACTACGAGCAGTACTTC
V: TRBV4-3
D: NA
J: TRBJ2-7
size: few

CDR3: CATSELGNQETQYF
DNA: TGTGCCACCAGTGAATTGGGGAACCAAGAGACCCAGTACTTC
V: TRBV24-1
D: NA
J: TRBJ2-5
size: NA

CDR3: CASSQEWTRGGDYEQYF
DNA: TGTGCCAGCAGCCAAGAGTGGACTCGCGGGGGCGACTACGAGCAGTACTTC
V: TRBV4-2
D: NA
J: TRBJ2-7
size: NA

CDR3: CASSAGGGDEQYF
DNA: TGTGCCAGCAGCGCGGGCGGGGGGGACGAGCAGTACTTC
V: TRBV9
D: TRBD2
J: TRBJ2-7
size: NA

CDR3: CASSYVILAEGVDHEQFF
DNA: TGTGCCAGCAGTTACGTTATTTTAGCGGAAGGAGTGGACCATGAGCAGTTCTTC
V: TRBV6-2/TRBV6-3
D: NA
J: TRBJ2-1
size: NA

CDR3: CASSLAENEETQYF
DNA: TGTGCCAGCAGCTTAGCGGAAAATGAAGAGACCCAGTACTTC
V: TRBV7-9
D: NA
J: TRBJ2-5
size: few

CDR3: CASSPRAGGSRSYEQYF
DNA: TGTGCCAGCAGCCCCAGGGCGGGGGGATCCAGATCCTACGAGCAGTACTTC
V: TRBV7-9
D: TRBD2
J: TRBJ2-7
size: few

CDR3: CASSQVGLAGGHYEQYF
DNA: TGTGCCAGCAGCCAAGTCGGACTAGCGGGAGGGCACTACGAGCAGTACTTC
V: TRBV3-1
D: TRBD2
J: TRBJ2-7
size: NA